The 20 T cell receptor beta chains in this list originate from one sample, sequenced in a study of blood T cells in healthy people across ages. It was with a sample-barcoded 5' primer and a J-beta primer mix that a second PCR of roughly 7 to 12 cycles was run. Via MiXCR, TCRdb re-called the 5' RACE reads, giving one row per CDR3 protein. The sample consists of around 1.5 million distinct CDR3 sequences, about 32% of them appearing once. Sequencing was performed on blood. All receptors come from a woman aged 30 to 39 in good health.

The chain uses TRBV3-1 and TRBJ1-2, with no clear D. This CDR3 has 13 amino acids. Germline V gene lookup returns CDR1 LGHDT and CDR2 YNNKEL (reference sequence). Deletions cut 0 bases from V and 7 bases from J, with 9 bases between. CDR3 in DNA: TGTGCCAGCAGCCAAGATTGGGAGGGTGGCTACACCTTC. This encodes CASSQDWEGGYTF.

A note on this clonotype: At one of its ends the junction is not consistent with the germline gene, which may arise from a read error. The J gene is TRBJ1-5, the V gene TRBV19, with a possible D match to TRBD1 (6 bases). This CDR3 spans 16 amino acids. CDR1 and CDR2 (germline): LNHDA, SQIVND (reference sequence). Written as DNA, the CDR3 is TGTGCCGGTAGTATACAGGGACGGTGGGGCAACCAGCCCCAGCATTTT. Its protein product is CAGSIQGRWGNQPQHF.

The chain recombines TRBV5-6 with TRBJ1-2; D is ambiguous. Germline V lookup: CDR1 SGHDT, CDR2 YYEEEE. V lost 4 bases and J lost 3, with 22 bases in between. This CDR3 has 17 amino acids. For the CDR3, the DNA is TGTGCCAGCAGCCGAAGGACCGAACGATTAGCTGACTATGGCTACACCTTC. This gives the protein CASSRRTERLADYGYTF.

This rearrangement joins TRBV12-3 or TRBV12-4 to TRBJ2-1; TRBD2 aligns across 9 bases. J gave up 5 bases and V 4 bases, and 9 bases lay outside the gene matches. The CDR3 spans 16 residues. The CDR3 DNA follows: TGTGCCAGCAGTTCCGACGCGGGAGGGATCGACAATGAGCAGTTCTTC. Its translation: CASSSDAGGIDNEQFF.

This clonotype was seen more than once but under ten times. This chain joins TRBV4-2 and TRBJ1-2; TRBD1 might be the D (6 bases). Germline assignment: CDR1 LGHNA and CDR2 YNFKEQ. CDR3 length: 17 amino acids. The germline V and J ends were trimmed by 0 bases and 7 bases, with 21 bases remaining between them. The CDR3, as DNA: TGTGCCAGCAGCCAAGAAGTTGGGAGACGGGGGGCTCTTGGCTACACCTTC. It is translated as CASSQEVGRRGALGYTF.

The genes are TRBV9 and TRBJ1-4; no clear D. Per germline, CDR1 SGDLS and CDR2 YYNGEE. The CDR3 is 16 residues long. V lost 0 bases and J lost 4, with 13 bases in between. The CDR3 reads CASSVEGVEYNEKLFF. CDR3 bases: TGTGCCAGCAGCGTAGAGGGAGTAGAGTATAATGAAAAACTGTTTTTT. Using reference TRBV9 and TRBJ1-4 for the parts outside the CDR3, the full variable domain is DSGVTQTPKHLITATGQRVTLRCSPRSGDLSVYWYQQSLDQGLQFLIQYYNGEERAKGNILERFSAQQFPDLHSELNLSSLELGDSALYFCASSVEGVEYNEKLFFGSGTQLSVL.

The DNA for the CDR3 is TGCGCCAGCAGCTTGGGCGACCCCCTCGACTACGAGCAGTACTTC. This sequence encodes CASSLGDPLDYEQYF. This chain uses TRBV5-1 with TRBJ2-7, with D unclear. The CDR3 runs to 15 residues. Germline lookup yields CDR1 SGHRS and CDR2 YFSETQ. V was shortened by 0 bases and J by 3 bases, with 13 bases between the two germline ends. Full variable domain (missing parts from reference TRBV5-1 and TRBJ2-7): KAGVTQTPRYLIKTRGQQVTLSCSPISGHRSVSWYQQTPGQGLQFLFEYFSETQRNKGNFPGRFSGRQFSNSRSEMNVSTLELGDSALYLCASSLGDPLDYEQYFGPGTRLTVT.

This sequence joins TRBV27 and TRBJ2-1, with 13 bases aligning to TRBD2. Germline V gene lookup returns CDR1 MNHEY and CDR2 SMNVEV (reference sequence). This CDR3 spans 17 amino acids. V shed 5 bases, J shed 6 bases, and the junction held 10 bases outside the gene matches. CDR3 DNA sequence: TGTGCCAGCAGTCCACCGACTACTAGCGGGGGGGCCAATGAGCAGTTCTTC. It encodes CASSPPTTSGGANEQFF.

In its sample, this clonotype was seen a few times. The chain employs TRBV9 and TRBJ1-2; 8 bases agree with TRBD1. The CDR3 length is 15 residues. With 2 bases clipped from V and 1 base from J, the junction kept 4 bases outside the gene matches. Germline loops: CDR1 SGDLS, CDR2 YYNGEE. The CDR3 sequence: CASSVSTGVNYGYTF. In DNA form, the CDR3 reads TGTGCCAGCAGCGTCTCGACAGGGGTTAACTATGGCTACACCTTC.

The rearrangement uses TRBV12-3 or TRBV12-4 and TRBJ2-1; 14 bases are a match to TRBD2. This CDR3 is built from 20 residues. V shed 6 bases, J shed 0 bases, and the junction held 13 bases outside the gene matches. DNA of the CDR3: TGTGCCAGCAGGCCCTCCGGGACTAGCGGGAGCGACAGCTCCTACAATGAGCAGTTCTTC. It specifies CASRPSGTSGSDSSYNEQFF.

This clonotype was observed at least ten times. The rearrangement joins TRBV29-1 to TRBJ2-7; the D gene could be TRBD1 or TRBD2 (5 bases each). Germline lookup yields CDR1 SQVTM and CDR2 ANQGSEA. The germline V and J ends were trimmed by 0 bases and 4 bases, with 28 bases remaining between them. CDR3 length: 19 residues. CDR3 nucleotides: TGCAGCGTTGAAGATGCCTTTTCGCCCCGACTTGGGGGAGTATACGAGCAGTACTTC. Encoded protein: CSVEDAFSPRLGGVYEQYF.

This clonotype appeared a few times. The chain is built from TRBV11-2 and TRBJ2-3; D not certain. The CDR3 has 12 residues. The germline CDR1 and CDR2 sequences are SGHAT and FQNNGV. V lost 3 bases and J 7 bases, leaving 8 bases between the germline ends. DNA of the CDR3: TGTGCCAGCAGCTTTGAGCCCTATACGCAGTATTTT. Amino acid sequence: CASSFEPYTQYF.

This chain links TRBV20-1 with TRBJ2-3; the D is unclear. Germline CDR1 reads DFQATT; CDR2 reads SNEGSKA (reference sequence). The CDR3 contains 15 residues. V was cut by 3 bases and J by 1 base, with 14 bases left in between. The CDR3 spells CSARAPGGRTDTQYF. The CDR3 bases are TGCAGTGCTAGGGCCCCCGGCGGCCGCACAGATACGCAGTATTTT.

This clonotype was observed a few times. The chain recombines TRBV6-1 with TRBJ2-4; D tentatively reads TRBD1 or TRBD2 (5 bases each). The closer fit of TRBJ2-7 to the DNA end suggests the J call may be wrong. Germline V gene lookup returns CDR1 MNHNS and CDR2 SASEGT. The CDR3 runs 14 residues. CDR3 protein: CASSVGLGVYEQYF. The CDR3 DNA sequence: TGTGCCAGCAGTGTAGGATTGGGGGTCTACGAGCAGTACTTC.

The CDR3 protein is CASSHGGVGETQYF. DNA of the CDR3: TGTGCCAGCAGTCATGGAGGGGTAGGAGAGACCCAGTACTTC. This rearrangement joins TRBV7-3 to TRBJ2-7, with D perhaps matching TRBD2 (6 bases). The end of the DNA aligns better with TRBJ2-5, so the J call may be wrong. The germline V gene has CDR1 SGHTA and CDR2 FQGTGA. The CDR3 loop spans 14 amino acids.

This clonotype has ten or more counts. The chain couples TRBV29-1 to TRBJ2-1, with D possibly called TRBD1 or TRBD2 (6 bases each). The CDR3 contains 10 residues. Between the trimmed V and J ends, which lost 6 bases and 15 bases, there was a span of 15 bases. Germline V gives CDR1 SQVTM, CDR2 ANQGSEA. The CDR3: CSVDGGDRFF. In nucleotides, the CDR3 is TGCAGCGTCGACGGGGGCGATCGGTTCTTC.

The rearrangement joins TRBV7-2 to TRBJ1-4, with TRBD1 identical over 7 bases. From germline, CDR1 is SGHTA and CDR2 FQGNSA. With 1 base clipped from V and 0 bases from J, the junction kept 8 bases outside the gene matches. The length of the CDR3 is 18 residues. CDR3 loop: CASSLGTGDIATNEKLFF. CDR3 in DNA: TGTGCCAGCAGCTTAGGGACAGGAGACATTGCAACTAATGAAAAACTGTTTTTT.

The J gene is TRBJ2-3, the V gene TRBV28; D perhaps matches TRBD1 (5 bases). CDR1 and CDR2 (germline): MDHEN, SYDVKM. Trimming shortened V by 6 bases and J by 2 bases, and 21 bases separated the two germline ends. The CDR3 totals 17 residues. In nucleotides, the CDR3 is TGTGCCAGCAGAACGCTCCCCCACAGGTCTTTCACAGATACGCAGTATTTT. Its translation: CASRTLPHRSFTDTQYF.

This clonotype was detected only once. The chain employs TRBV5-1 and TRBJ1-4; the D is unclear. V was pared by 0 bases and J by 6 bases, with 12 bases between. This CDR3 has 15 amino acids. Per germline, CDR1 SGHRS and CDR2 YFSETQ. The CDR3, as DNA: TGCGCCAGCAGCTTGGGGGGTGTTGGTTATGAAAAACTGTTTTTT. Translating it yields CASSLGGVGYEKLFF.

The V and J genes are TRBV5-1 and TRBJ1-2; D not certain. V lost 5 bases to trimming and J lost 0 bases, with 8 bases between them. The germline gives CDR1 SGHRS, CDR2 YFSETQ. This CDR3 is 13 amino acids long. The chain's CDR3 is CASRTEANYGYTF. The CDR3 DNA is TGCGCCAGCAGAACAGAAGCTAACTATGGCTACACCTTC.